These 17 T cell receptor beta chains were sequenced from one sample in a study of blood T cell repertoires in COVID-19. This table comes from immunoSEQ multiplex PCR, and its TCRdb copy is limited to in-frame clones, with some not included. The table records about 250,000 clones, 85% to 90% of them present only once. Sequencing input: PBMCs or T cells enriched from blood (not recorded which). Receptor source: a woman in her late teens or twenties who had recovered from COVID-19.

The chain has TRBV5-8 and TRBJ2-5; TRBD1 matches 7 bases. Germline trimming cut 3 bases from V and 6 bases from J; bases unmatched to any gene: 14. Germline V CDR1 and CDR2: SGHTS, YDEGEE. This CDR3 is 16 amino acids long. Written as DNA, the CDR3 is TGTGCCAGCAGCTCCGGCCCCAGGGGGTATCTACAGACCCAGTACTTC. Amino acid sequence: CASSSGPRGYLQTQYF.

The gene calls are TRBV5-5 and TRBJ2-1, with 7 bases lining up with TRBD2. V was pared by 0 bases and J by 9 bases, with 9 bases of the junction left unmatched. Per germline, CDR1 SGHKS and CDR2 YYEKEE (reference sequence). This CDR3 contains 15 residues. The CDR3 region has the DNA TGTGCCAGCAGCTTGGGACTAGCTGGATGGAGTGAGCAGTTCTTC. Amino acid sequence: CASSLGLAGWSEQFF.

This chain's CDR3 is CASSQVLRDTQYF. In DNA form, the CDR3 reads TGTGCCAGCAGCCAAGTCCTCCGAGATACGCAGTATTTT. The rearrangement uses TRBV14 and TRBJ2-3; D is unclear. The CDR3 has 13 residues. V was cut by 1 base and J by 5 bases, with 7 bases left in between. Germline V gene data show CDR1 as SGHDN and CDR2 as FVKESK.

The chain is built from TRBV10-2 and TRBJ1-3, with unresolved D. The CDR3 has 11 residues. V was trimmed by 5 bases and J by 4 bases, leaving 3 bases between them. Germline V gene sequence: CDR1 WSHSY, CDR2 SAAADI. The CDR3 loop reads CASSSGNTIYF. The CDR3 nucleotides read TGCGCCAGCAGTTCGGGAAACACCATATATTTT.

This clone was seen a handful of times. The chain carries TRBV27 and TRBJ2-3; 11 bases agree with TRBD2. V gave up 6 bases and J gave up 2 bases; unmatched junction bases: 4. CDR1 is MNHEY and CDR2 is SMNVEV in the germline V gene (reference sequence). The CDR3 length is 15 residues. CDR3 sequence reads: CASRHSGGATDTQYF. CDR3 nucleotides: TGTGCCAGCAGGCATAGCGGGGGGGCCACAGATACGCAGTATTTT.

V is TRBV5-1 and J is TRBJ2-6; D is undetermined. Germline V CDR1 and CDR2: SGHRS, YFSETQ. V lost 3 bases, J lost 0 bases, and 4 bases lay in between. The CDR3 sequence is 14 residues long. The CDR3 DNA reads TGCGCCAGCAGCTCTAGCTCTGGGGCCAACGTCCTGACTTTC. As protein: CASSSSSGANVLTF.

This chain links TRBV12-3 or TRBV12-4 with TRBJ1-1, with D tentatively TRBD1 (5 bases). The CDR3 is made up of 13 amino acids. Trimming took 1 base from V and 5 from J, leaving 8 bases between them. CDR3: CASSLVGGTEAFF. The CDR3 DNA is TGTGCCAGCAGTTTAGTCGGGGGGACTGAAGCTTTCTTT.

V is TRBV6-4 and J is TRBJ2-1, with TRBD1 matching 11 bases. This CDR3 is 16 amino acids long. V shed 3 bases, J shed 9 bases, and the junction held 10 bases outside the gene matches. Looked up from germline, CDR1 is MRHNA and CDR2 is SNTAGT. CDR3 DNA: TGTGCCAGCAGTGATACGGCGGGACAGGGGGAGGGTGAGCAGTTCTTC. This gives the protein CASSDTAGQGEGEQFF.

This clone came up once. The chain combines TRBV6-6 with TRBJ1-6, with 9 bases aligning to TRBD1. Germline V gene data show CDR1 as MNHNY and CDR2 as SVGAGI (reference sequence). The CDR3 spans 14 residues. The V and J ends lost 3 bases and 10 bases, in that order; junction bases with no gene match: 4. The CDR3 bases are TGTGCCAGCAGTTATAGGGACAGGGACTCACCCCTCCACTTT. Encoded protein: CASSYRDRDSPLHF.

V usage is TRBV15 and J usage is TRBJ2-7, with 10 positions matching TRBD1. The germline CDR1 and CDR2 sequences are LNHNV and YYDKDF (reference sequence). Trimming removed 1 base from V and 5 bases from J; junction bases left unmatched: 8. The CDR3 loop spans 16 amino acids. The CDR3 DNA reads TGTGCCACCAGCAGAGCGAAGACAGGGGGCTTCGACGAGCAGTACTTC. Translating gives CATSRAKTGGFDEQYF.

The CDR3 region has the DNA TGTGCCAGCAGCCCGGGACAGGTTGCCCGATTCTCCGATTCACCCCTCCACTTT. This sequence encodes CASSPGQVARFSDSPLHF. The rearrangement uses TRBV6-2 or TRBV6-3 and TRBJ1-6; 8 bases line up with TRBD1. Unmatched junction bases numbered 18, after V lost 6 bases and J lost 8 bases. The CDR3 spans 18 residues. The germline gives CDR1 MNHEY, CDR2 SVGEGT.

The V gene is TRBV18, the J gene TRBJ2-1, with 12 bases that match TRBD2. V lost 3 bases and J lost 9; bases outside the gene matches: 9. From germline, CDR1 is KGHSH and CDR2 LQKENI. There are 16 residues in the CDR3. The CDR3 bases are TGTGCCAGCTCACCTCCTACTAGCGGGGGGTCCGGTGAGCAGTTCTTC. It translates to CASSPPTSGGSGEQFF.

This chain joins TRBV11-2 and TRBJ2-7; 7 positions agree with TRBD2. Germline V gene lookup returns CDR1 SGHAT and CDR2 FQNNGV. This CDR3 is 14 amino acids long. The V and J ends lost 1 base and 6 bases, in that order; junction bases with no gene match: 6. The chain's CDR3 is CASSLGGGASEQYF. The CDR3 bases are TGTGCCAGCAGCTTAGGGGGAGGGGCCTCCGAGCAGTACTTC.

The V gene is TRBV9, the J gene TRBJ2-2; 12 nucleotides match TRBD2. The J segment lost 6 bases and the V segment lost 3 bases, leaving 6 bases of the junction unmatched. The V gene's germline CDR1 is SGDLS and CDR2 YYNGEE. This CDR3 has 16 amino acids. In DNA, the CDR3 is TGTGCCAGCAGCGGCCTAGCGGGGGGGCCCTCCGGGGAGCTGTTTTTT. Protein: CASSGLAGGPSGELFF.

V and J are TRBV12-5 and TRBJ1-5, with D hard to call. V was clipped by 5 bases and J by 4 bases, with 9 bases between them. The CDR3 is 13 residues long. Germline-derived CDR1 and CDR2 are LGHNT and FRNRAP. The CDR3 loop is CASGVSGNQPQHF. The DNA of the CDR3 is TGTGCTAGTGGTGTGTCCGGGAATCAGCCCCAGCATTTT.

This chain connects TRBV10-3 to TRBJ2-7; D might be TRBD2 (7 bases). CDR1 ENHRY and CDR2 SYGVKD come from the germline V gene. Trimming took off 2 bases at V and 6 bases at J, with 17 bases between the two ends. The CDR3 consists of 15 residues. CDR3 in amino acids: CAISERGGKAGEQYF. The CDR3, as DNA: TGTGCCATCAGTGAGAGGGGGGGAAAAGCGGGCGAGCAGTACTTC.

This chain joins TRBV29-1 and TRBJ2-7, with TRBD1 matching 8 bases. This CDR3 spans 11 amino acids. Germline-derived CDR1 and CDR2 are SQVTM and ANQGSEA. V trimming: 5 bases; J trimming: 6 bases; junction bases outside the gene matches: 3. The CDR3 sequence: CSVPDRGEQYF. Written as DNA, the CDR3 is TGCAGCGTTCCTGACAGGGGCGAGCAGTACTTC.